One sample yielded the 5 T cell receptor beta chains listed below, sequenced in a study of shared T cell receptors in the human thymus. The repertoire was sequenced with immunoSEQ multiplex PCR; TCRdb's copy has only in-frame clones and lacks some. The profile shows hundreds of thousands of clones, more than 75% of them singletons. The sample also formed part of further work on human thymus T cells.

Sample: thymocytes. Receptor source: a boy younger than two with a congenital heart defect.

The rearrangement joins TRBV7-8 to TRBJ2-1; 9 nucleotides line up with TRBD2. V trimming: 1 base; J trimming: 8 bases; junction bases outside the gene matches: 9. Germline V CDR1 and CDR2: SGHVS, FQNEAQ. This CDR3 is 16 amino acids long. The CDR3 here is CASSLGRREGRDEQFF. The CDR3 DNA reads TGTGCCAGCAGCTTAGGACGGCGGGAGGGCCGCGATGAGCAGTTCTTC. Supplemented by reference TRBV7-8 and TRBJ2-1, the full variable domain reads GAGVSQSPRYKVAKRGQDVALRCDPISGHVSLFWYQQALGQGPEFLTYFQNEAQLDKSGLPSDRFFAERPEGSVSTLKIQRTQQEDSAVYLCASSLGRREGRDEQFFGPGTRLTVL.

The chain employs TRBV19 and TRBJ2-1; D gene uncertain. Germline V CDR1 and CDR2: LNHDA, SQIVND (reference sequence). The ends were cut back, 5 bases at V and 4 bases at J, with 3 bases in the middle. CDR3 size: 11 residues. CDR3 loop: CASSHYNEQFF. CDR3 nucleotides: TGTGCCAGTAGTCATTACAATGAGCAGTTCTTC.

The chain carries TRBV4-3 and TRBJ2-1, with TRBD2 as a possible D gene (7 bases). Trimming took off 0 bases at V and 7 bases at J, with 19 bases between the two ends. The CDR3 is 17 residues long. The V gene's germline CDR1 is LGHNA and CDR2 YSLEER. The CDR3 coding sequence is TGCGCCAGCAGCCAAGATCTAACGGGAGGCCAGGGGAATGAGCAGTTCTTC. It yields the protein CASSQDLTGGQGNEQFF.

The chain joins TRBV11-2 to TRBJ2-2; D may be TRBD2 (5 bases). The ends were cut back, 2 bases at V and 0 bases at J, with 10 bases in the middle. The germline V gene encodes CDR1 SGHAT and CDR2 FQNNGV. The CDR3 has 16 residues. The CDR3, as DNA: TGTGCCAGCAGCTTACGTCGCGGGCCGAACACCGGGGAGCTGTTTTTT. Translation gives CASSLRRGPNTGELFF.

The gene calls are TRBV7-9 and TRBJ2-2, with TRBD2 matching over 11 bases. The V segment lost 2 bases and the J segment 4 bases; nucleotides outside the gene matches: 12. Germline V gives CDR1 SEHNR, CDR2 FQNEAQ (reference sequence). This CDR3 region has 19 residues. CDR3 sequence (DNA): TGTGCCAGCAGCTTACCTCAAGGTAGCGGGAGGGTTGGCACCGGGGAGCTGTTTTTT. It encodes CASSLPQGSGRVGTGELFF.